The 11 T cell receptor beta chains reported below all come from one sample, sequenced in a study of blood T cell repertoires in COVID-19. Sequencing used immunoSEQ multiplex PCR; TCRdb keeps in-frame clones, though not all of them. The sample shows about 59,000 clones, less than 80% of them seen only once. The sequencing sample was made of peripheral blood. The receptor set was obtained from a human donor in a cohort sampled during active COVID-19.

V and J are TRBV19 and TRBJ2-7; TRBD2 agrees at 8 bases. The germline CDR1 and CDR2 sequences are LNHDA and SQIVND (reference sequence). J gave up 5 bases and V 7 bases, and 13 bases lay outside the gene matches. The CDR3 is made up of 15 amino acids. The CDR3 loop is CASNDGTRPLHEQYF. CDR3 DNA: TGTGCCAGTAACGACGGGACTAGACCACTACACGAGCAGTACTTC.

V usage is TRBV30 and J usage is TRBJ2-7, with D tentatively TRBD2 (5 bases). This CDR3 has 12 amino acids. Trimming stripped 3 bases from V and 4 bases from J, with 10 bases between. From germline, CDR1 is GTSNPN and CDR2 SVGIG (reference sequence). The CDR3 is CAWSGAVYEQYF. DNA of the CDR3: TGTGCCTGGAGCGGAGCGGTGTACGAGCAGTACTTC. The full variable domain, with the rest looked up from reference TRBV30 and TRBJ2-7, is SQTIHQWPATLVQPVGSPLSLECTVEGTSNPNLYWYRQAAGRGLQLLFYSVGIGQISSEVPQNLSASRPQDRQFILSSKKLLLSDSGFYLCAWSGAVYEQYFGPGTRLTVT.

This rearrangement joins TRBV28 to TRBJ2-5; 7 bases are shared with TRBD2. V lost 4 bases to trimming and J lost 2 bases; unmatched junction nucleotides: 4. Germline V lookup: CDR1 MDHEN, CDR2 SYDVKM. The CDR3 runs 14 residues. The CDR3 region is CASSSMGGQETQYF. The CDR3 coding sequence is TGTGCCAGCAGTTCCATGGGGGGGCAAGAGACCCAGTACTTC. The variable domain in full, with the rest retrieved from reference TRBV28 and TRBJ2-5, is DVKVTQSSRYLVKRTGEKVFLECVQDMDHENMFWYRQDPGLGLRLIYFSYDVKMKEKGDIPEGYSVSREKKERFSLILESASTNQTSMYLCASSSMGGQETQYFGPGTRLLVL.

V is TRBV5-1 and J is TRBJ2-7, with D perhaps matching TRBD1 (6 bases). The germline V and J ends were trimmed by 4 bases and 3 bases, with 14 bases remaining between them. The CDR3 covers 14 residues. CDR1 and CDR2 from the germline V gene are SGHRS and YFSETQ. CDR3 in amino acids: CASSLGQPDYEQYF. The CDR3 bases are TGCGCCAGCAGCCTAGGACAGCCTGACTACGAGCAGTACTTC.

This clone was seen once. The chain joins TRBV11-2 to TRBJ2-1; 9 positions match TRBD1. Germline V lookup: CDR1 SGHAT, CDR2 FQNNGV. Trimming took 4 bases from V and 2 from J; bases not matched to a gene: 3. This CDR3 spans 15 amino acids. CDR3 coding DNA: TGTGCCAGCAGCTCCGGGACAGGGACCTACAATGAGCAGTTCTTC. This translates into CASSSGTGTYNEQFF.

The chain carries TRBV13 and TRBJ2-1; 13 positions agree with TRBD2. Germline CDR1 reads PRHDT; CDR2 reads FYEKMQ (reference sequence). The junction had 9 bases not matched to a gene; V was cut back by 4 bases and J by 12 bases. The CDR3 covers 15 residues. The CDR3 is CASSSTSGRPWGQFF. The CDR3 DNA is TGTGCCAGCAGCTCGACTAGCGGGAGGCCGTGGGGGCAGTTCTTC.

V and J are TRBV5-1 and TRBJ2-7; 11 positions agree with TRBD1. V shed 4 bases, J shed 3 bases, and the junction held 6 bases outside the gene matches. Germline V gene sequence: CDR1 SGHRS, CDR2 YFSETQ. The CDR3 spans 15 residues. The chain's CDR3 is CASSAGQGAYYEQYF. CDR3 in DNA: TGCGCCAGCAGCGCCGGACAGGGGGCCTACTACGAGCAGTACTTC. Based on the CDR3 plus reference TRBV5-1 and TRBJ2-7, the full variable domain is KAGVTQTPRYLIKTRGQQVTLSCSPISGHRSVSWYQQTPGQGLQFLFEYFSETQRNKGNFPGRFSGRQFSNSRSEMNVSTLELGDSALYLCASSAGQGAYYEQYFGPGTRLTVT.

V gene TRBV9 combines with J gene TRBJ1-2, with 7 positions matching TRBD1. V lost 1 base and J lost 8; bases outside the gene matches: 5. The germline V gene has CDR1 SGDLS and CDR2 YYNGEE. This CDR3 has 13 amino acids. CDR3 sequence: CASSVNRGFGYTF. The DNA for the CDR3 is TGTGCCAGCAGCGTAAACAGGGGATTCGGCTACACCTTC. The full variable domain, its missing parts supplied by reference TRBV9 and TRBJ1-2, is DSGVTQTPKHLITATGQRVTLRCSPRSGDLSVYWYQQSLDQGLQFLIQYYNGEERAKGNILERFSAQQFPDLHSELNLSSLELGDSALYFCASSVNRGFGYTFGSGTRLTVV.

Many counts were recorded for this clone. The chain is built from TRBV5-4 and TRBJ2-5; D gene ambiguous. The germline V gene encodes CDR1 SGHNT and CDR2 YYREEE (reference sequence). V was shortened by 5 bases and J by 5 bases, with 13 bases between the two germline ends. CDR3 length equals 13 residues. The CDR3 DNA reads TGTGCCAGCAGTAATCCAAGCCGGGAGACCCAGTACTTC. This gives the protein CASSNPSRETQYF.

CDR3 amino acids: CASSPPGRQGSAEAFF. CDR3 DNA: TGTGCCAGCTCACCACCGGGTCGGCAGGGGAGCGCTGAAGCTTTCTTT. This chain uses TRBV18 with TRBJ1-1; D perhaps matches TRBD1 (6 bases). The V end lost 0 bases, the J end lost 6 bases, and 17 bases lay between the germline ends. This CDR3 comprises 16 residues. CDR1 is KGHSH, CDR2 LQKENI, per germline.

This chain uses TRBV15 with TRBJ1-3; D is possibly TRBD1 (6 bases). Germline CDR1 and CDR2: LNHNV and YYDKDF (reference sequence). The V end lost 9 bases, the J end lost 3 bases, and 12 bases lay between the germline ends. The CDR3 extends over 13 amino acids. In DNA form, the CDR3 reads TGTGCCACAGCCCAGGGGAGTGGAAACACCATATATTTT. It encodes CATAQGSGNTIYF.